The clone carrying this T cell receptor beta chain was found a few times. The antigen is not known. Naive-designated CD8 cells lacked CD45RO, were positively enriched for CCR7, and omitted terminally differentiated effector memory CD45RA+ cells. The record originates from a study of shared clonotypes between healthy human individuals. The study, taken as a whole, reports: Of the naive CD4 clonotypes, roughly 5.2% were shared across a few donors. Clonotypes not shared had lower generation probabilities than those common to all four donors. Blood was the only sampled material, and tissue repertoires likely differ.

For each subset, genomic DNA was distributed in equal portions over several immunoSEQ plates. TCRdb's copy holds only in-frame clones and misses some; the assay was immunoSEQ multiplex PCR. The sample has about 680,000 clones, around 92% seen once. The CDR3 is made up of 15 amino acids. CDR1 SEHNR and CDR2 FQNEAQ come from the germline V gene (reference sequence). The junction had 9 bases not matched to a gene; V was cut back by 5 bases and J by 3 bases. This TCR was sampled from a man aged 30 to 39 in good health. Source material: naive CD8+ T cells sorted from blood. The chain uses TRBV7-9 and TRBJ2-5; 7 nucleotides match TRBD1. The CDR3 here is CASSPPPTGEETQYF. In DNA, the CDR3 is TGTGCCAGCAGCCCCCCTCCCACAGGGGAAGAGACCCAGTACTTC.